Shown below are 18 T cell receptor beta chains from a single sample sequenced in a study of blood T cells in healthy people across ages. PCR was performed a second time for about 7 to 12 cycles using a sample-barcoded 5' primer and a J-beta primer mix. From the 5' RACE reads, TCRdb called clonotypes with MiXCR, one entry per CDR3 protein. The data show 700,000 or so distinct CDR3 sequences, 22% seen once. Sample: blood. These receptors originate from a man between 65 and 85 years old in good health.

This clonotype has just one count. The chain recombines TRBV20-1 with TRBJ2-5; 12 nucleotides agree with TRBD2. The CDR3 is made up of 15 amino acids. Trimming removed 5 bases from V and 5 bases from J; junction bases left unmatched: 9. Germline V gene data show CDR1 as DFQATT and CDR2 as SNEGSKA (reference sequence). The CDR3 is CSALRLAGARETQYF. The DNA for the CDR3 is TGCAGTGCTCTCCGACTAGCGGGGGCTCGGGAGACCCAGTACTTC.

The CDR3 loop is CSAKTGTPTDTQYF. For the CDR3, the DNA is TGCAGTGCTAAGACAGGGACCCCCACAGATACGCAGTATTTT. The chain employs TRBV20-1 and TRBJ2-3; 7 nucleotides match TRBD1. Germline V gene sequence: CDR1 DFQATT, CDR2 SNEGSKA (reference sequence). The CDR3 has 14 amino acids. Trimming at V came to 4 bases and at J to 2 bases, leaving 6 bases not matched to a gene.

The CDR3 region is CSARELRDNQPQHF. The CDR3, as DNA: TGCAGTGCTAGAGAACTTAGGGACAATCAGCCCCAGCATTTT. This chain uses TRBV20-1 with TRBJ1-5; D call uncertain. The V end was cut by 0 bases, the J end by 3 bases, with 9 bases between. The CDR3 extends over 14 amino acids. Germline loops: CDR1 DFQATT, CDR2 SNEGSKA (reference sequence).

The J gene is TRBJ1-2, the V gene TRBV20-1, with D possibly being TRBD1 (5 bases). Per the germline V gene, CDR1 is DFQATT and CDR2 is SNEGSKA (reference sequence). The CDR3 length is 14 residues. V shed 5 bases and J shed 6 bases, with 19 bases lying between them. CDR3 residues: CSAGIGIGDHGYTF. CDR3 DNA: TGCAGTGCTGGGATCGGTATAGGGGACCATGGCTACACCTTC.

This clonotype showed up just a few times. The chain joins TRBV6-1 to TRBJ1-1; D gene ambiguous. Germline V lookup: CDR1 MNHNS, CDR2 SASEGT. Trimming pared 3 bases from V and 0 bases from J, leaving 5 bases between. The CDR3 is made up of 13 amino acids. CDR3 sequence: CASSDPVNTEAFF. In DNA form, the CDR3 reads TGTGCCAGCAGTGACCCAGTGAACACTGAAGCTTTCTTT.

V gene TRBV6-5 combines with J gene TRBJ1-1, with a tentative D call TRBD1 (5 bases). Germline-derived CDR1 and CDR2 are MNHEY and SVGAGI. The V gene lost 5 bases and the J gene lost 4 bases, with 17 bases spanning the gap. This CDR3 has 15 amino acids. As DNA, the CDR3 is TGTGCCAGCAGTCCGTCGGGGCGCCGGGGCACTGAAGCTTTCTTT. Protein sequence: CASSPSGRRGTEAFF.

There are a few counts of this clonotype. This sequence joins TRBV6-5 and TRBJ1-2, with no clear D. Germline V gene lookup returns CDR1 MNHEY and CDR2 SVGAGI. V was clipped by 11 bases and J by 8 bases, with 18 bases between them. This CDR3 is built from 12 residues. CDR3 sequence reads: CASRGQTRGYTF. CDR3 nucleotide sequence: TGTGCCTCCCGAGGGCAAACGCGAGGCTACACCTTC.

The V call is TRBV12-3 or TRBV12-4, the J call TRBJ1-2; D is undetermined. The CDR3 spans 18 residues. V dropped 7 bases and J dropped 7 bases, with 31 bases sitting between them. The CDR3 spells CASTGWASMAPRFGGYTF. The CDR3, as DNA: TGTGCCAGCACCGGATGGGCGTCTATGGCTCCCCGCTTTGGTGGCTACACCTTC.

The chain uses TRBV2 and TRBJ1-4; 7 bases line up with TRBD1. Germline CDR1 SNHLY, CDR2 FYNNEI. The CDR3 runs to 14 residues. V shed 7 bases, J shed 7 bases, and the junction held 9 bases outside the gene matches. The CDR3 is CASTKQTGSEKLFF. DNA of the CDR3: TGTGCCAGCACTAAGCAGACAGGGAGTGAAAAACTGTTTTTT. Based on the CDR3 plus reference TRBV2 and TRBJ1-4, the full variable domain is EPEVTQTPSHQVTQMGQEVILRCVPISNHLYFYWYRQILGQKVEFLVSFYNNEISEKSEIFDDQFSVERPDGSNFTLKIRSTKLEDSAMYFCASTKQTGSEKLFFGSGTQLSVL.

The rearrangement joins TRBV7-9 to TRBJ1-2, with D perhaps TRBD1 (6 bases). CDR3 length: 15 residues. V was pared by 1 base and J by 4 bases, with 13 bases between. Germline loops: CDR1 SEHNR, CDR2 FQNEAQ (reference sequence). CDR3 DNA sequence: TGTGCCAGCAGCTTAGGGGAACAGGGATTCTATGGCTACACCTTC. Its protein product is CASSLGEQGFYGYTF.

This chain connects TRBV10-3 to TRBJ2-1; D call uncertain. Near its end, the DNA agrees better with TRBJ2-5, so the J call may be wrong. Germline V gives CDR1 ENHRY, CDR2 SYGVKD. This CDR3 region has 15 residues. CDR3 loop: CAISESKVGSEAQYF. The DNA of the CDR3 is TGTGCCATCAGTGAGTCGAAGGTGGGATCCGAGGCCCAGTACTTC.

The chain uses TRBV7-2 and TRBJ1-2, with TRBD1 as a possible D gene (5 bases). Trimming stripped 1 base from V and 4 bases from J, with 19 bases between. The CDR3 has 17 residues. Per the germline V gene, CDR1 is SGHTA and CDR2 is FQGNSA. CDR3 in amino acids: CASSLELGGPGGYGYTF. CDR3 DNA sequence: TGTGCCAGCAGCTTAGAGTTGGGGGGACCGGGTGGCTATGGCTACACCTTC.

In its sample, this clonotype was seen a few times. The chain joins TRBV9 to TRBJ2-3; possible D gene TRBD2, 5 bases. The CDR3 has 15 residues. Looked up from germline, CDR1 is SGDLS and CDR2 is YYNGEE. The V end was cut by 5 bases, the J end by 2 bases, with 15 bases between. The chain's CDR3 is CASRADWSNTDTQYF. The CDR3, as DNA: TGTGCCAGCAGGGCGGACTGGTCAAACACAGATACGCAGTATTTT.

This clonotype was seen more than once but under ten times. The V and J genes are TRBV5-5 and TRBJ2-3, with D uncertain. V was cut by 5 bases and J by 2 bases, with 6 bases left in between. The germline V gene has CDR1 SGHKS and CDR2 YYEKEE (reference sequence). This CDR3 region has 12 residues. CDR3 in amino acids: CASRPTTDTQYF. For the CDR3, the DNA is TGTGCCAGCAGGCCGACCACAGATACGCAGTATTTT.

DNA for the CDR3: TGTGCCATCACTCGGGCAGGGGACACCTACGAGCAGTACTTC. It encodes CAITRAGDTYEQYF. V gene TRBV10-3 combines with J gene TRBJ2-7, with D perhaps TRBD1 (6 bases). In germline, CDR1 is ENHRY, CDR2 SYGVKD. The CDR3 runs to 14 residues. V lost 7 bases and J 2 bases, leaving 15 bases between the germline ends.

The CDR3 sequence: CASSPPLGGERYGYTF. In nucleotides, the CDR3 is TGTGCCAGCAGCCCCCCCCTCGGGGGGGAAAGATATGGCTACACCTTC. V and J are TRBV12-3 or TRBV12-4 and TRBJ1-2, with D maybe TRBD1 (5 bases). V was cut by 6 bases and J by 5 bases, with 22 bases left in between. This CDR3 contains 16 residues.

In this sample, this clonotype turned up a few times. The chain is built from TRBV5-1 and TRBJ2-7; either TRBD1 or TRBD2 may fit D (5 bases each). From germline, CDR1 is SGHRS and CDR2 YFSETQ. The CDR3 spans 16 residues. V lost 4 bases to trimming and J lost 7 bases, with 24 bases between them. CDR3 DNA: TGCGCCAGCAGCCTCCCTATGTCTTCAGGGTCGGGAGAGCAGTACTTC. Translation: CASSLPMSSGSGEQYF.

The genes are TRBV29-1 and TRBJ1-2; D gene uncertain. The CDR3 is 12 residues long. The V gene lost 7 bases and the J gene lost 6 bases, with 15 bases spanning the gap. The germline V gene has CDR1 SQVTM and CDR2 ANQGSEA. The CDR3 DNA is TGCAGCGCCGGGGATACGTCGCATGGCTACACCTTC. This encodes CSAGDTSHGYTF.